These 14 T cell receptor beta chains came from one sample sequenced in a study of blood T cell repertoires in COVID-19. Only in-frame clones appear in the TCRdb table, and some are missing; sequencing was by immunoSEQ multiplex PCR. Here the sample spans roughly 99,000 clones, more than 70% being singletons. The sample taken for sequencing was peripheral blood. The source of these receptors is a man aged 40-55 years with active or convalescent COVID-19.

This chain uses TRBV27 with TRBJ2-2; D may be TRBD1 (5 bases). V dropped 5 bases and J dropped 8 bases, with 9 bases sitting between them. CDR3 length equals 12 residues. CDR1 MNHEY and CDR2 SMNVEV come from the germline V gene (reference sequence). CDR3 protein: CASSRTGGELFF. The CDR3 DNA is TGTGCCAGCAGTCGCACAGGTGGGGAGCTGTTTTTT.

The chain carries TRBV2 and TRBJ1-1; D perhaps matches TRBD1 (6 bases). This CDR3 is built from 12 residues. In germline, CDR1 is SNHLY, CDR2 FYNNEI. The V gene lost 5 bases and the J gene lost 8 bases, with 12 bases spanning the gap. CDR3 nucleotide sequence: TGTGCCAGCAGTATCTTCACAGGGGAAGCTTTCTTT. Encoded protein: CASSIFTGEAFF.

CDR3 nucleotide sequence: TGTGCCAGTAGTCCCCCTCCCGGGACAGGGAAGGCGCATACGCAGTATTTT. Protein product: CASSPPPGTGKAHTQYF. This chain uses TRBV19 with TRBJ2-3, with 9 bases lining up with TRBD1. The ends lost 5 bases at V and 7 bases at J; junction bases unmatched: 16. This CDR3 comprises 17 residues. Germline V gene sequence: CDR1 LNHDA, CDR2 SQIVND (reference sequence).

Regarding this clone: Other nucleotide sequences in the sample specify the same CDR3. V is TRBV5-1 and J is TRBJ2-7; 13 nucleotides line up with TRBD2. Trimming at V came to 0 bases and at J to 4 bases, leaving 1 base not matched to a gene. The germline CDR1 and CDR2 sequences are SGHRS and YFSETQ. CDR3 length: 15 residues. CDR3 sequence reads: CASSLGTSGSYEQYF. DNA for the CDR3: TGCGCCAGCAGCTTGGGGACTAGCGGGAGTTACGAGCAGTACTTC.

The gene calls are TRBV5-1 and TRBJ2-2; TRBD2 is a possible D gene (6 bases). Per germline, CDR1 SGHRS and CDR2 YFSETQ. V lost 4 bases and J 7 bases, leaving 20 bases between the germline ends. The CDR3 covers 16 residues. The CDR3 region is CASSPTGGLKGGELFF. The CDR3 coding sequence is TGCGCCAGCAGCCCGACTGGGGGACTCAAGGGCGGGGAGCTGTTTTTT.

This chain links TRBV11-1 with TRBJ2-3, with a tentative D call TRBD2 (6 bases). V was cut by 4 bases and J by 4 bases, with 12 bases left in between. The CDR3 runs 14 residues. Germline V gene lookup returns CDR1 SGHAT and CDR2 FQDESV (reference sequence). This CDR3 is CASSSGLPPDTQYF. As DNA, the CDR3 is TGTGCCAGCAGCTCGGGACTCCCGCCAGATACGCAGTATTTT.

J is TRBJ2-7 and V is TRBV30, with no clear D. Germline V gene lookup returns CDR1 GTSNPN and CDR2 SVGIG (reference sequence). The CDR3 is made up of 11 amino acids. V dropped 5 bases and J dropped 3 bases, with 8 bases sitting between them. The CDR3 sequence: CAWGRIYEQYF. As DNA, the CDR3 is TGTGCCTGGGGCAGGATCTACGAGCAGTACTTC.

This clone was seen only once. CDR3 in amino acids: CASSPTGADTQYF. CDR3 in DNA: TGTGCCAGCAGCCCCACCGGGGCAGATACGCAGTATTTT. V is TRBV7-3 and J is TRBJ2-3, with a weak D call TRBD2 (5 bases). Germline assignment: CDR1 SGHTA and CDR2 FQGTGA. V was pared by 5 bases and J by 4 bases, with 10 bases between. The CDR3 is 13 residues long.

This sequence joins TRBV9 and TRBJ2-7, with D possibly being TRBD2 (6 bases). Germline-derived CDR1 and CDR2 are SGDLS and YYNGEE. This CDR3 is built from 15 residues. Trimming removed 4 bases at V and 0 bases at J, with 14 bases between. DNA for the CDR3: TGTGCCAGCAGCCGAACACCTAGCGACTCCTACGAGCAGTACTTC. Translated: CASSRTPSDSYEQYF.

This clone showed up just once. The CDR3 DNA reads TGTGCCTGCCCCGGTTACGAGCAGTACTTC. Protein product: CACPGYEQYF. This sequence joins TRBV30 and TRBJ2-7; no firm D call. The CDR3 runs to 10 residues. Germline V gives CDR1 GTSNPN, CDR2 SVGIG (reference sequence). Trimming removed 6 bases from V and 4 bases from J, with 7 bases in between.

The chain has TRBV13 and TRBJ1-2; D not resolved. Germline values: CDR1 PRHDT, CDR2 FYEKMQ (reference sequence). This CDR3 comprises 13 residues. Between the trimmed V and J ends, which lost 4 bases and 2 bases, there was a span of 8 bases. The CDR3: CASSSRQNYGYTF. Here the CDR3 DNA reads TGTGCCAGCAGCTCGCGACAAAACTATGGCTACACCTTC. The whole variable domain, remainder taken from reference TRBV13 and TRBJ1-2, is AAGVIQSPRHLIKEKRETATLKCYPIPRHDTVYWYQQGPGQDPQFLISFYEKMQSDKGSIPDRFSAQQFSDYHSELNMSSLELGDSALYFCASSSRQNYGYTFGSGTRLTVV.

This clone came up once. The CDR3 DNA follows: TGCGCCAGCAGCCAGTGGGGGGGAAACTACGAGCAGTACTTC. It translates to CASSQWGGNYEQYF. V gene TRBV4-1 combines with J gene TRBJ2-7; 7 nucleotides match TRBD2. V lost 3 bases, J lost 3 bases, and 5 bases stayed unmatched. CDR1 MGHRA and CDR2 YSYEKL come from the germline V gene. CDR3 size: 14 residues.

This clone was found once. V usage is TRBV19 and J usage is TRBJ1-5; 11 positions match TRBD1. The length of the CDR3 is 14 residues. The junction had 4 bases not matched to a gene; V was cut back by 5 bases and J by 7 bases. Germline V gene sequence: CDR1 LNHDA, CDR2 SQIVND (reference sequence). The CDR3 DNA is TGTGCCAGTAGTTTGGGGACAGGGGGGCAGCCCCAGCATTTT. This gives the protein CASSLGTGGQPQHF.

The CDR3 DNA reads TGTGCCAGCAGCTGGACAGGCCTCGGGCAGTACTTC. It specifies CASSWTGLGQYF. The chain couples TRBV28 to TRBJ2-7, with 7 positions matching TRBD1. Germline V CDR1 and CDR2: MDHEN, SYDVKM. The J segment lost 9 bases and the V segment lost 6 bases, leaving 8 bases of the junction unmatched. The CDR3 totals 12 residues. The full variable domain, with the rest looked up from reference TRBV28 and TRBJ2-7, is DVKVTQSSRYLVKRTGEKVFLECVQDMDHENMFWYRQDPGLGLRLIYFSYDVKMKEKGDIPEGYSVSREKKERFSLILESASTNQTSMYLCASSWTGLGQYFGPGTRLTVT.